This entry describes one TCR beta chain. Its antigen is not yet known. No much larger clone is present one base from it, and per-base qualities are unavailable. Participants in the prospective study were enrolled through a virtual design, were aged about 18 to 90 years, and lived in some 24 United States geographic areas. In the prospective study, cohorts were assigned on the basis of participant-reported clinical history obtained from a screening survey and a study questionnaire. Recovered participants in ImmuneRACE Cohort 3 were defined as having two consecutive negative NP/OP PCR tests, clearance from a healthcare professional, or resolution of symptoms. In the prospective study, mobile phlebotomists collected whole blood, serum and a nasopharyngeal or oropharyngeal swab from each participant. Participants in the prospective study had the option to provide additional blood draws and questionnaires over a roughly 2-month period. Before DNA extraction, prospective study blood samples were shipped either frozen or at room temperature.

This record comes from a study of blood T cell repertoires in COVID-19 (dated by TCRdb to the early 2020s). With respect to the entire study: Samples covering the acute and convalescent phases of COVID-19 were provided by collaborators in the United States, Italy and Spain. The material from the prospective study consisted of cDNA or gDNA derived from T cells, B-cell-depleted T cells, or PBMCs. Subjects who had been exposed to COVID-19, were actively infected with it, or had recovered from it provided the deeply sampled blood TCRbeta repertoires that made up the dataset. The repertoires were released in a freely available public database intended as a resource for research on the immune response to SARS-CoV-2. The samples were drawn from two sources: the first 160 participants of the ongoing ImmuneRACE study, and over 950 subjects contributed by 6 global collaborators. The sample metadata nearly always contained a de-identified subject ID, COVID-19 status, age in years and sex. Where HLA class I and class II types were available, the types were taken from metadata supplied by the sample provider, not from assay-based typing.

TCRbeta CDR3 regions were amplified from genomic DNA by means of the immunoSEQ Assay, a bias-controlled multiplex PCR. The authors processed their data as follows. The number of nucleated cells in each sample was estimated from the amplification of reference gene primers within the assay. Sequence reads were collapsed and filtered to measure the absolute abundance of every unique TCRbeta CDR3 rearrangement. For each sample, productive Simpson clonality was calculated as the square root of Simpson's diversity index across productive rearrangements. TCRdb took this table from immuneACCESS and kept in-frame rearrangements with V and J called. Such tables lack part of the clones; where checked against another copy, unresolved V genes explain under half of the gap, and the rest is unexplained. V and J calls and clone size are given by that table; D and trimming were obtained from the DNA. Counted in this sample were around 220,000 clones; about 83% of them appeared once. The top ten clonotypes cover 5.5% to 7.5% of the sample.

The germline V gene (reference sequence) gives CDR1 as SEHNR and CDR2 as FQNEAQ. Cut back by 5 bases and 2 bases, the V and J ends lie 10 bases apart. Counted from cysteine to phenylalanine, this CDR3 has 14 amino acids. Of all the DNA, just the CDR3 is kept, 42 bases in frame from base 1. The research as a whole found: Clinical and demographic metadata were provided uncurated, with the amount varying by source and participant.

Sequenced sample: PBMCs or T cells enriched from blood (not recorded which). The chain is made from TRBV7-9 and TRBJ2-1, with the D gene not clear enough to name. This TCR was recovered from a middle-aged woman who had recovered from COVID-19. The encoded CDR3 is CASSPFIAYNEQFF. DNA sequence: TGTGCCAGCAGCCCCTTCATAGCCTACAATGAGCAGTTCTTC.